Detailed here is one TCR beta chain. Its antigen is still unknown. Base qualities are not provided; no much larger clone lies one nucleotide away. This entry is derived from a study of shared clonotypes between healthy human individuals (TCRdb year 2020). Regarding the research as a whole: A few men and a couple of women, aged 18 to 49 years, made up the cohort. For each donor, CD4 naive and CD4 memory were each run on three plates, CD8 naive on two plates, and CD8 memory on one plate. To estimate repertoire size and how much clonotype sharing occurs between individuals, the study deeply sequenced the blood TCR repertoires of several healthy adults. To increase sequencing depth and limit assay-specific biases, different laboratories used diverse techniques to prepare libraries and sequence TCR repertoires. Each donor's leukapheresis produced roughly between roughly 0.85 and 9.5 billion PBMCs.

The V end loses 0 bases and the J end loses 0 bases, and a stretch of 12 bases separates them. From its cysteine to its phenylalanine, the CDR3 spans 16 amino acids. This entry keeps only the CDR3 DNA: 48 bases, framed from base 1. Looking up the germline V gene yields CDR1 SGHVS and CDR2 FQNEAQ. The investigation overall reported the following: Higher generation probabilities were observed for clonotypes shared by all four sorted-subset donors than for non-shared clonotypes. When a few donors were compared, the shared fraction of clonotypes was about 5.5% for naive CD4, 3.5% to 4% for naive CD8, 2% to 2.5% for memory CD4, and around 0.37% for memory CD8. Because the study included only a small number of donors, the genetic and exposure-history diversity represented was limited. Incomplete sequencing was indicated by rarefaction of sorted-subset datasets, despite the large sequencing depth. Based on pairwise subsampling, the degree of clonotype sharing among donors was expected to be affected by sequencing depth. Sampling was limited to blood, and TCR repertoires in tissue likely differ from TCR repertoires in blood. Naive subsets generally had larger estimated clonotype richness than memory subsets did.

The donors were healthy, HIV-negative adults with no recently reported acute infections or vaccinations. Every donor was a Caucasian adult living in Nashville, Tennessee, USA. CD4+ T cells were enriched through magnetic negative selection, after which naive cells were positively selected on CD45RA and the remaining negative fraction served as the memory subset. Blood was collected by leukapheresis, and PBMCs were isolated by Ficoll-Histopaque density gradient centrifugation and then cryopreserved in liquid nitrogen vapor phase. Analytical flow cytometry was used to check the purity and quantity of every magnetically sorted T cell population. Genomic DNA was isolated from each sorted fraction and quantified by UV absorbance on a Nanodrop 2000c. Using the deep immunoSEQ assay, TCR CDR3 regions were amplified from genomic DNA by multiplex PCR. For each cell subset, the extracted genomic DNA was distributed evenly across all wells of several immunoSEQ 96-well plates, and each plate served as one replicate. For sorted subsets, each replicate PCR was loaded with approximately 0.2 ug genomic DNA, equivalent to approximately 27,000 T cell genomes. The purified libraries were quantified using a Qubit 3.0 fluorometer, sized with a Bioanalyzer 2100, and then quantified again using the KAPA Library Quantification kit. A separate single-read 150-cycle Illumina NextSeq 550 flow cell was used to sequence each immunoSEQ 96-well plate. As for the authors' bioinformatics: Because the immunoSEQ output included only junctional sequences and no quality scores, the filtering could not be the same as the filtering used for full-length reads. Sequences were annotated with PyIR, a Python wrapper for IgBLAST v1.9, and V/J genes and CDR3 were assigned using IMGT germline references. Reads were filtered out if the reads had weak V/J assignments (E-value above 1e-6), no CDR3, stop codons, out-of-frame junctions, or ambiguous translated residues. V3J clonotypes were defined as sequences sharing an identical inferred V gene, J gene, and CDR3 amino acid sequence. To compute the percentage overlap between repertoires, the number of shared unique clonotypes was divided by the size of the smaller repertoire. RTK rarefaction, the Chao1 estimator, and Recon v2.1 estimates of unobserved clonotypes were used to assess repertoire richness. Generation probabilities were computed with OLGA for all TCRbeta clonotypes obtained by the gDNA method from a handful of donors. TCRdb retrieved this table from immuneACCESS and kept in-frame rearrangements only. Not all clones are present; in checked studies, unresolved V genes account for under half, and no reason is known for the remainder. V and J calls and clone size come straight from that table; D and trimming were deduced from the DNA. This sample has about 230,000 clones in its table, and approximately 70% of those were observed once. Of the sample, over 8.5% falls within the top ten clones.

The sequence was collected from a man aged 25 to 40 in good health. Here the chain combines TRBV7-8 and TRBJ2-7, with the D gene too uncertain to name. The sequencing input was memory CD4+ T cells sorted from blood. The cell subset or site label of this sample denotes: CD45RA-negative fraction. The CDR3 protein sequence reads: CASSLARRLGSYEQYF. In nucleotides, the sequence is TGTGCCAGCAGCTTAGCGCGCCGTCTCGGCTCCTACGAGCAGTACTTC.